This is a list of T cell receptor beta chains from one sample in a study of blood T cell repertoires in COVID-19. Profiling relied on immunoSEQ multiplex PCR, and the TCRdb table lists in-frame clones only, not all of them. The sample carries about 190,000 clones, around 78% recorded once. The sample was peripheral blood. The receptors shown here come from a woman of 80 years or more with active or convalescent COVID-19. Both conserved end residues are part of each CDR3. The order of the fields is J gene, V gene, D gene, clone size, CDR3 protein, CDR3 DNA. D genes are given only for firm matches. Some rows have no size entry. The others give once, few or many, or a class for an expanded clone.

>TRBJ1-5|TRBV28|.|.
CASSPPEIRVTQPQHF
TGTGCCAGCAGTCCCCCAGAAATCAGGGTGACTCAGCCCCAGCATTTT
>TRBJ2-1|TRBV19|.|.
CASSMNSGARNEQFF
TGTGCCAGTAGTATGAACTCGGGAGCGAGGAACGAGCAGTTCTTC
>TRBJ2-1|TRBV7-7|.|few
CASSPSTGNVYNEQFF
TGTGCTAGCAGCCCGAGCACAGGGAACGTTTACAATGAGCAGTTCTTC
>TRBJ1-2|TRBV7-2|.|.
CASSLGGTNYGYTF
TGTGCCAGCAGTTTGGGGGGGACTAACTATGGCTACACCTTC
>TRBJ1-2|TRBV30|TRBD1|.
CAGLRAFGAGGRGGYTF
TGTGCCGGATTAAGGGCGTTTGGGGCAGGGGGAAGAGGAGGCTACACCTTC
>TRBJ2-7|TRBV2|.|.
CASSHRDKYYEQYF
TGTGCCAGCAGCCACCGGGACAAATACTACGAGCAGTACTTC
>TRBJ1-3|TRBV7-3|.|few
CASSQQGVGNTIYF
TGTGCCAGCAGCCAACAGGGAGTCGGAAACACCATATATTTT
>TRBJ1-1|TRBV5-1|.|.
CASSLDGGYTEAFF
TGCGCCAGCAGCTTGGATGGCGGGTACACTGAAGCTTTCTTT
>TRBJ2-3|TRBV14|TRBD1|.
CASSTRQGAWTDTQYF
TGTGCCAGCAGCACCCGACAGGGGGCATGGACAGATACGCAGTATTTT
>TRBJ2-7|TRBV11-2|.|.
CASSAGFYEQYF
TGTGCCAGCAGCGCGGGGTTCTACGAGCAGTACTTC
>TRBJ1-1|TRBV20-1|TRBD1|.
CSASRTGRNTEAFF
TGCAGTGCTAGTAGGACAGGGCGGAACACTGAAGCTTTCTTT
>TRBJ1-1|TRBV29-1|TRBD1|.
CSVETGLDTEAFF
TGCAGCGTGGAGACAGGGTTGGACACTGAAGCTTTCTTT
>TRBJ1-2|TRBV7-9|.|few
CASSLSVLYGYTF
TGTGCCAGCAGCTTATCAGTATTATATGGCTACACCTTC
>TRBJ1-6|TRBV24-1|.|.
CATSDPGARALHF
TGTGCCACCAGTGACCCAGGGGCTCGGGCCCTCCACTTT
>TRBJ2-1|TRBV29-1|TRBD1|.
CSVETGGAPNEQFF
TGCAGCGTTGAAACAGGGGGCGCGCCCAATGAGCAGTTCTTC
>TRBJ2-1|TRBV6-6|.|.
CASSYSRDTEQFF
TGTGCCAGCAGCTATTCGAGGGACACTGAGCAGTTCTTC